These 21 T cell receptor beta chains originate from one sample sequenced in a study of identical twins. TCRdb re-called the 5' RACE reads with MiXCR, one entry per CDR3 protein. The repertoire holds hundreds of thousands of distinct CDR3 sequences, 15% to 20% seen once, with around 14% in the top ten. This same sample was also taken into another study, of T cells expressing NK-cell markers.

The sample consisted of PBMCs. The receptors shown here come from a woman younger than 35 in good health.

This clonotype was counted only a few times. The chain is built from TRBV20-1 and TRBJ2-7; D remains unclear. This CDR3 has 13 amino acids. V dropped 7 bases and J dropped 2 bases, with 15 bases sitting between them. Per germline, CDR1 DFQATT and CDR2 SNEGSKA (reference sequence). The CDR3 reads CSVLGRPAYEQYF. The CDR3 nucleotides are TGCAGTGTTCTCGGACGTCCCGCCTACGAGCAGTACTTC.

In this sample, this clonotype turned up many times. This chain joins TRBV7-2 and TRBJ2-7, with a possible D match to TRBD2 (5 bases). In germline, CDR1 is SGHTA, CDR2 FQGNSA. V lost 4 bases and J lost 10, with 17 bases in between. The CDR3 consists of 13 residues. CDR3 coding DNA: TGTGCCAGCAGCTCCTATGGGAGAGAAGTACAGTACTTC. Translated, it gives CASSSYGREVQYF. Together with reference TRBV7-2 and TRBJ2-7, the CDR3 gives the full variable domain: GAGVSQSPSNKVTEKGKDVELRCDPISGHTALYWYRQSLGQGLEFLIYFQGNSAPDKSGLPSDRFSAERTGGSVSTLTIQRTQQEDSAVYLCASSSYGREVQYFGPGTRLTVT.

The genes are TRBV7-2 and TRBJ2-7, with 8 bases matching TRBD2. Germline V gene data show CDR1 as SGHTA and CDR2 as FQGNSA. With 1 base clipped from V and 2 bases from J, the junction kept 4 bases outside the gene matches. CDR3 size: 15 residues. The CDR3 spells CASSLVAGTPYEQYF. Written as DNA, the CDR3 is TGTGCCAGCAGCTTAGTAGCGGGAACCCCCTACGAGCAGTACTTC.

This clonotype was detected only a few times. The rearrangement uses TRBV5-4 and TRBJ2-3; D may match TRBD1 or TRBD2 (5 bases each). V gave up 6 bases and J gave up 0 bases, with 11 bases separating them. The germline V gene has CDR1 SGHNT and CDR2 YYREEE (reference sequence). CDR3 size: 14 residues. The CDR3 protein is CASIGTGSTDTQYF. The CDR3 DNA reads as TGTGCCAGCATCGGGACCGGTAGCACAGATACGCAGTATTTT.

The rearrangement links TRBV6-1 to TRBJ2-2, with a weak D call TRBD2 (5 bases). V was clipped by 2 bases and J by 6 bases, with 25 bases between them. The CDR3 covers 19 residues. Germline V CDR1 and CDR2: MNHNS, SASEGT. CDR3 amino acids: CASSEFLVPSGWLPGELFF. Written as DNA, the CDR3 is TGTGCCAGCAGTGAATTCCTAGTGCCGAGCGGTTGGTTACCCGGGGAGCTGTTTTTT.

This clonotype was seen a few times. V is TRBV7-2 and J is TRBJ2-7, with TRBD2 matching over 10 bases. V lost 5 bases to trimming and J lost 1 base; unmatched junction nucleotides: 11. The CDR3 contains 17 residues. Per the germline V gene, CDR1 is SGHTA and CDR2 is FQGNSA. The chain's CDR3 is CASSAQIGSGGSYEQYF. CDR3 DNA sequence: TGTGCCAGCAGCGCTCAAATTGGTAGCGGGGGGTCCTACGAGCAGTACTTC.

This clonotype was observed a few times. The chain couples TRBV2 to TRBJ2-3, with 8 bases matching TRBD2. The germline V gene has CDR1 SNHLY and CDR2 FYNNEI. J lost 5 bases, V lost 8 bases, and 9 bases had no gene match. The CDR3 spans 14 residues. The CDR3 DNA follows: TGTGCCAGCCTTCGTACGGGAGGGGGAGATACGCAGTATTTT. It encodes CASLRTGGGDTQYF.

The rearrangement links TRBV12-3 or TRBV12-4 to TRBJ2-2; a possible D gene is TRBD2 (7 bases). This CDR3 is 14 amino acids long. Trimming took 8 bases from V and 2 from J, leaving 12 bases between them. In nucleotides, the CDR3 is TGTGCCAGCCTCCGGGGGGCCAACACCGGGGAGCTGTTTTTT. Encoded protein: CASLRGANTGELFF.

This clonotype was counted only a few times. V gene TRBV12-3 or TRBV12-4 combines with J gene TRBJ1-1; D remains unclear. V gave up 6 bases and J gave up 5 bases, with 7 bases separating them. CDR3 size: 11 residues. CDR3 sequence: CASSPETEAFF. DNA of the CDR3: TGTGCCAGCAGCCCTGAGACTGAAGCTTTCTTT.

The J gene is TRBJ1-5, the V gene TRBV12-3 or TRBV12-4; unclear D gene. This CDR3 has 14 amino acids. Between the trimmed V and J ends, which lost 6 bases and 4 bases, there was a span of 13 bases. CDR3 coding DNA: TGTGCCAGCAGAGCAGGCCGGGGAAATCAGCCCCAGCATTTT. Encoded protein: CASRAGRGNQPQHF.

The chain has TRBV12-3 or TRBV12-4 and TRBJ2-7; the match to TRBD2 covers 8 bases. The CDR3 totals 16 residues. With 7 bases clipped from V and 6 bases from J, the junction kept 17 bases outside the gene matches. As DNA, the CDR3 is TGTGCCAGCACCGAAACGCCGGGACTAGTTCCTATCGAGCAGTACTTC. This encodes CASTETPGLVPIEQYF.

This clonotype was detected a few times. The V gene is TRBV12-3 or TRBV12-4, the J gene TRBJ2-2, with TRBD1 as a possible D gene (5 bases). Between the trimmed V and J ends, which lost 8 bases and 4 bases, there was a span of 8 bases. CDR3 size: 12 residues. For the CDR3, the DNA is TGTGCCAGCCAGGGAAGCACCGGGGAGCTGTTTTTT. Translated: CASQGSTGELFF.

This CDR3 is CASSPMATDTQYF. The CDR3 nucleotides read TGCGCCAGCAGCCCCATGGCCACAGATACGCAGTATTTT. V gene TRBV5-1 combines with J gene TRBJ2-3; D is unclear. The length of the CDR3 is 13 residues. In germline, CDR1 is SGHRS, CDR2 YFSETQ. V was shortened by 4 bases and J by 2 bases, with 8 bases between the two germline ends.

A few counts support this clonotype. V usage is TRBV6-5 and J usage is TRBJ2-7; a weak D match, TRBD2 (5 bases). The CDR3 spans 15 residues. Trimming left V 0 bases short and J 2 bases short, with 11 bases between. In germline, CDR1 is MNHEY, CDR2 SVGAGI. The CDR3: CASSYSRVATYEQYF. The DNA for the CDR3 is TGTGCCAGCAGTTACTCGAGGGTAGCCACCTACGAGCAGTACTTC.

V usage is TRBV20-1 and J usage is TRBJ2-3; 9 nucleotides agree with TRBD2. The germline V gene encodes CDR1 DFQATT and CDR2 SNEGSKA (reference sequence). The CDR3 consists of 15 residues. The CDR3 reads CTAAISGGPTDTQYF. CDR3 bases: TGCACCGCCGCTATTAGCGGGGGCCCCACAGATACGCAGTATTTT.

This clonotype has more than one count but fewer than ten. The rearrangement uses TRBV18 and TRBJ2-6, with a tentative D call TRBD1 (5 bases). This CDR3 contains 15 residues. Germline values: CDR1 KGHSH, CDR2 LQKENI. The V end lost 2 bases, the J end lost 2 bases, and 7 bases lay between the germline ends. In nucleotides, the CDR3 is TGTGCCAGCTCACCAGCAGGGACTGGGGCCAACGTCCTGACTTTC. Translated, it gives CASSPAGTGANVLTF.

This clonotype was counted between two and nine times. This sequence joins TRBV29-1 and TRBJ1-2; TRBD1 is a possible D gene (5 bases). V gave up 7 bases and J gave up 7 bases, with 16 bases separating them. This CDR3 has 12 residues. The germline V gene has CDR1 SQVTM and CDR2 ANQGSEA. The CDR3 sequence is CSAVDQGIGYTF. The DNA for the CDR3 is TGCAGCGCGGTGGACCAGGGAATTGGCTACACCTTC.

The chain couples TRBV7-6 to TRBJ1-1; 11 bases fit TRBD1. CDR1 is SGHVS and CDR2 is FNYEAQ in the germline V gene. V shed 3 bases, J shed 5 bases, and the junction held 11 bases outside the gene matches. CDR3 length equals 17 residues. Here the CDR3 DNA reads TGTGCCAGCAGCTTTACGACCACCGGGACAGGGGGGACTGAAGCTTTCTTT. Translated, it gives CASSFTTTGTGGTEAFF.

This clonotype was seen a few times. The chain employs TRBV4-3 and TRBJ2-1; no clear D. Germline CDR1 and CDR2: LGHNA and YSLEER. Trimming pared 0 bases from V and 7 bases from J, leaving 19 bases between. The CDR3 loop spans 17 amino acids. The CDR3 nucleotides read TGCGCCAGCAGCCAAGATGAGGTCTCTGGCGGCCGGAATGAGCAGTTCTTC. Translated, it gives CASSQDEVSGGRNEQFF.

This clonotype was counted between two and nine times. The CDR3, as DNA: TGTGCCAGCAGCCCCCCCGACGGGAGAGAGACCCAGTACTTC. It encodes CASSPPDGRETQYF. V and J are TRBV9 and TRBJ2-5; D is possibly TRBD2 (6 bases). Germline assignment: CDR1 SGDLS and CDR2 YYNGEE. V was trimmed by 4 bases and J by 4 bases, leaving 14 bases between them. The CDR3 contains 14 residues.

The chain's CDR3 is CASSNGLAWYNEQFF. For the CDR3, the DNA is TGTGCCAGCAGCAACGGACTAGCGTGGTACAATGAGCAGTTCTTC. The V gene is TRBV9, the J gene TRBJ2-1; the match to TRBD2 covers 9 bases. V lost 4 bases and J lost 4; bases outside the gene matches: 6. Germline CDR1 reads SGDLS; CDR2 reads YYNGEE. The CDR3 has 15 residues. The whole variable domain, remainder taken from reference TRBV9 and TRBJ2-1, is DSGVTQTPKHLITATGQRVTLRCSPRSGDLSVYWYQQSLDQGLQFLIQYYNGEERAKGNILERFSAQQFPDLHSELNLSSLELGDSALYFCASSNGLAWYNEQFFGPGTRLTVL.